This T cell receptor beta chain was obtained from a study of radiotherapy plus CTLA-4 blockade in lung cancer. Study details: Across the patients, objective responses occurred in approximately 18%, and disease control in roughly 33%. Findings and caveats of the study: The best prediction of response reportedly came from early blood T cell clone dynamics, with interferon-beta. After radiotherapy and ipilimumab, tumor-derived clones expanded in peripheral blood.

Produced via immunoSEQ multiplex PCR; TCRdb's table is partial and in-frame only. The data hold 110,000 or so clones, with just under 80% observed a single time. With regard to this clone: Its antigen is unknown.

This specimen consisted of peripheral blood, obtained from a patient treated with radiotherapy plus ipilimumab. The sequence was collected from a human donor with non-small cell lung cancer who had a partial response to radiotherapy plus ipilimumab.

The CDR3 loop is CASSLSAGDNSPLHF. CDR3 nucleotides: TGTGCCAGCAGTTTATCAGCAGGGGATAATTCACCCCTCCACTTT. The rearrangement joins TRBV27 to TRBJ1-6; weak D call: TRBD1 (6 bases). The ends were cut back, 0 bases at V and 5 bases at J, with 8 bases in the middle. The CDR3 loop spans 15 amino acids. CDR1 is MNHEY and CDR2 is SMNVEV in the germline V gene (reference sequence).